This entry features one T cell receptor beta chain sequence. This entry is derived from a study of blood T cell repertoires in COVID-19. Study overall: Researchers got acute and convalescent COVID-19 samples from the United States, Italy and Spain.

This table comes from immunoSEQ multiplex PCR, and its TCRdb copy is limited to in-frame clones, with some not included. The data show 250,000 to 350,000 clones, with around 90% seen just once and 4% to 5.5% held by the top ten. Germline V gives CDR1 SEHNR, CDR2 FQNEAQ (reference sequence). V was pared by 5 bases and J by 2 bases, with 11 bases of the junction left unmatched. CDR3 length: 16 amino acids. The sequence was obtained from a young woman with acute COVID-19. The chain carries TRBV7-9 and TRBJ2-7, with TRBD2 identical over 8 bases. Sequenced input: PBMCs or T cells enriched from blood (not recorded which). The CDR3 bases are TGTGCCAGCAGCCCTCGGGAGGGAAAGTCTCCCTACGAGCAGTACTTC. Amino acid sequence: CASSPREGKSPYEQYF.